This T cell receptor beta chain was retrieved from a study of neurological immune-mediated disorders. TCRdb ran MiXCR on the 5' RACE reads and lists one entry per CDR3 protein. The sample has tens of thousands of distinct CDR3 sequences; more than 9.5% are singletons. Documented time point: longitudinal time-point 2. This CDR3 comprises 18 residues. The germline CDR1 and CDR2 sequences are MNHEY and SVGAGI. The junction had 12 bases not matched to a gene; V was cut back by 5 bases and J by 0 bases. This chain joins TRBV6-5 and TRBJ2-2; 7 positions match TRBD2. This clonotype originated in a young man in good health. Sequencing was carried out using PBMCs. The CDR3 region is CASSKGLGLAANTGELFF. CDR3 nucleotides: TGTGCCAGCAGTAAGGGACTGGGGCTAGCGGCGAACACCGGGGAGCTGTTTTTT.